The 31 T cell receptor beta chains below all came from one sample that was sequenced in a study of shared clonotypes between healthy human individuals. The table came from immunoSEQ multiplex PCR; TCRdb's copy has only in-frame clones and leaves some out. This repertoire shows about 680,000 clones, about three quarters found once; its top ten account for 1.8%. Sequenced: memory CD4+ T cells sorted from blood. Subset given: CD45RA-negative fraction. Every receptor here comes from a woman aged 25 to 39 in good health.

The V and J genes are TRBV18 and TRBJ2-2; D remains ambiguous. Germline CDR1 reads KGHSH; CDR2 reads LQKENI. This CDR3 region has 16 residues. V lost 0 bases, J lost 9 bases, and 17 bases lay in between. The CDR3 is CASSPPGDPTIRELFF. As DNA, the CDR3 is TGTGCCAGCTCACCACCGGGTGACCCAACGATCCGGGAGCTGTTTTTT.

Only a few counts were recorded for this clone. In nucleotides, the CDR3 is TGTGCCAGCAGCCCCCGGCGGGTGATGTACCAAGAGACCCAGTACTTC. It encodes CASSPRRVMYQETQYF. V and J are TRBV27 and TRBJ2-5; maybe TRBD2 (5 bases). The CDR3 totals 16 residues. V was cut by 6 bases and J by 0 bases, with 17 bases left in between. Germline assignment: CDR1 MNHEY and CDR2 SMNVEV (reference sequence).

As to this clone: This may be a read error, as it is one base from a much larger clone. The CDR3 bases are TGTGCCAGCAGCTCGGGACAGGGGAACGAGCAGTACTTC. The encoded protein is CASSSGQGNEQYF. This chain links TRBV5-4 with TRBJ2-7; 10 bases match TRBD1. Germline V lookup: CDR1 SGHNT, CDR2 YYREEE (reference sequence). Trimming at V came to 3 bases and at J to 5 bases, leaving 2 bases not matched to a gene. This CDR3 comprises 13 residues. The whole variable domain, remainder taken from reference TRBV5-4 and TRBJ2-7, is ETGVTQSPTHLIKTRGQQVTLRCSSQSGHNTVSWYQQALGQGPQFIFQYYREEENGRGNFPPRFSGLQFPNYSSELNVNALELDDSALYLCASSSGQGNEQYFGPGTRLTVT.

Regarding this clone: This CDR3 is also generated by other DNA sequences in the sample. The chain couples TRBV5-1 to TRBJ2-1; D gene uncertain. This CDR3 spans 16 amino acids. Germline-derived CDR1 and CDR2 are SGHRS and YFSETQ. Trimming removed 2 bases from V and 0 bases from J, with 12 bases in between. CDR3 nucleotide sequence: TGCGCCAGCAGCTTTACCTCAGGTAGCTCCTACAATGAGCAGTTCTTC. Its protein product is CASSFTSGSSYNEQFF.

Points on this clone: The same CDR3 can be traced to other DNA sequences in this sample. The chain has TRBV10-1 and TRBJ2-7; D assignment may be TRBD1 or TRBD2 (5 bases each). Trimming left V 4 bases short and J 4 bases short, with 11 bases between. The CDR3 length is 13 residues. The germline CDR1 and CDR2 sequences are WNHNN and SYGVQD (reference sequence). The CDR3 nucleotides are TGCGCCAGCAGTGCAACAGGAGGATACGAGCAGTACTTC. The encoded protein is CASSATGGYEQYF.

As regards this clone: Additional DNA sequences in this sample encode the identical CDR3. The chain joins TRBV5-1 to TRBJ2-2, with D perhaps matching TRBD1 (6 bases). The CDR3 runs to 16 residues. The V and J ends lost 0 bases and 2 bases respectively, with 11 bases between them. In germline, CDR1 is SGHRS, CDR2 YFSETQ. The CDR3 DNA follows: TGCGCCAGCAGCTTGGCTTCAGGGGCCAACACCGGGGAGCTGTTTTTT. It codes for CASSLASGANTGELFF.

The CDR3 DNA reads as TGTGCTAGTGCCCCCTTAGGCCATGAGCAGTTCTTC. Translation gives CASAPLGHEQFF. The chain combines TRBV12-5 with TRBJ2-1; no clear D gene. Germline V gene data show CDR1 as LGHNT and CDR2 as FRNRAP. The CDR3 spans 12 residues. Between the trimmed V and J ends, which lost 7 bases and 8 bases, there was a span of 12 bases.

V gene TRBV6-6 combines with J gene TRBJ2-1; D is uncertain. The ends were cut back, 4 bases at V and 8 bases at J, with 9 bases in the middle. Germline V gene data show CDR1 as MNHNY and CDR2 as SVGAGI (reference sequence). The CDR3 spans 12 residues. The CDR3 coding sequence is TGTGCCAGCAGTTTGAAAGTAGATGAGCAGTTCTTC. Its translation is CASSLKVDEQFF.

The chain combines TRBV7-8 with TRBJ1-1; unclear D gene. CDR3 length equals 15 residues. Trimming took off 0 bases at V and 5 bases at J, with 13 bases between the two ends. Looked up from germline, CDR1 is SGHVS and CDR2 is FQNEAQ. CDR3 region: CASSLANYEGTEAFF. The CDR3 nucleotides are TGTGCCAGCAGCTTAGCGAACTACGAAGGGACTGAAGCTTTCTTT. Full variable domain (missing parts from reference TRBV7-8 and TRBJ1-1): GAGVSQSPRYKVAKRGQDVALRCDPISGHVSLFWYQQALGQGPEFLTYFQNEAQLDKSGLPSDRFFAERPEGSVSTLKIQRTQQEDSAVYLCASSLANYEGTEAFFGQGTRLTVV.

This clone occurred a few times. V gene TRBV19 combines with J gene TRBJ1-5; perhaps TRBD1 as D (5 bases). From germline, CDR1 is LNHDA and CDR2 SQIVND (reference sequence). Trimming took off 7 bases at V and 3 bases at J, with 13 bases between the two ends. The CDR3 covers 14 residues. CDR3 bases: TGTGCCAGTAATCCTCAGGGATACAATCAGCCCCAGCATTTT. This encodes CASNPQGYNQPQHF.

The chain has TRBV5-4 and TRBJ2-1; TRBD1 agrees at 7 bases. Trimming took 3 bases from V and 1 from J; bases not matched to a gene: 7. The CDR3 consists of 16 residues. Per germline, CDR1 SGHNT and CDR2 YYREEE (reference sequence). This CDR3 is CASSSGAGGSYNEQFF. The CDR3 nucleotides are TGTGCCAGCAGCTCTGGGGCAGGGGGTTCCTACAATGAGCAGTTCTTC.

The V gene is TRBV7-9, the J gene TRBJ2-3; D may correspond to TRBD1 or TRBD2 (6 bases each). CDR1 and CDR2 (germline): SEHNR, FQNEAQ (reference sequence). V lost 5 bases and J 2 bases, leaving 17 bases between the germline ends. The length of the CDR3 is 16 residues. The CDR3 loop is CASSPGVTGTTDTQYF. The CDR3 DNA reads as TGTGCCAGCAGCCCGGGAGTGACAGGAACCACAGATACGCAGTATTTT.

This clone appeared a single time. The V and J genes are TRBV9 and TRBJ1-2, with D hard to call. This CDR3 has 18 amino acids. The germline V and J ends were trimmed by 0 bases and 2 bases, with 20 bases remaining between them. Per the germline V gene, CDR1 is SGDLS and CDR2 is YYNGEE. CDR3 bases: TGTGCCAGCAGCGTAGTTTGGGGAAGCGGGGTCCCCAACTATGGCTACACCTTC. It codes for CASSVVWGSGVPNYGYTF.

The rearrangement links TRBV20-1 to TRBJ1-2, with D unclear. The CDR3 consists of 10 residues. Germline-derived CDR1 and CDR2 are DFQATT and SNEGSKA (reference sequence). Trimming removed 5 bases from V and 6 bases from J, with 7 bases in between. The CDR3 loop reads CSARLDGYTF. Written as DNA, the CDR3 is TGCAGTGCTCGGTTGGATGGCTACACCTTC.

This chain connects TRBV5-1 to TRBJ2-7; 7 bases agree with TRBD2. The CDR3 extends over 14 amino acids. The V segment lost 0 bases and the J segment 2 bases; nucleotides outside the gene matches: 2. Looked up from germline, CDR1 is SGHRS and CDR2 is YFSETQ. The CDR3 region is CASSLEGRAYEQYF. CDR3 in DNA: TGCGCCAGCAGCTTGGAGGGGAGGGCCTACGAGCAGTACTTC.

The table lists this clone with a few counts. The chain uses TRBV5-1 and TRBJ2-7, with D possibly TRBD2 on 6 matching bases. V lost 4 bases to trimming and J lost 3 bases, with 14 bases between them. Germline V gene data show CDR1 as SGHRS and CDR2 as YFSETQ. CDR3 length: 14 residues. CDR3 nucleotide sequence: TGCGCCAGCAGCCAGGAGGGTGGCAGCTACGAGCAGTACTTC. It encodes CASSQEGGSYEQYF.

The CDR3 nucleotides read TGTGCCAGCAGCAATAGCCTTTTGGGGACCAAAAACATTCAGTACTTC. This translates into CASSNSLLGTKNIQYF. V is TRBV2 and J is TRBJ2-4; the D is unclear. The CDR3 covers 16 residues. Trimming cost V 6 bases and J 2 bases, with 17 bases left between them. The germline V gene encodes CDR1 SNHLY and CDR2 FYNNEI.

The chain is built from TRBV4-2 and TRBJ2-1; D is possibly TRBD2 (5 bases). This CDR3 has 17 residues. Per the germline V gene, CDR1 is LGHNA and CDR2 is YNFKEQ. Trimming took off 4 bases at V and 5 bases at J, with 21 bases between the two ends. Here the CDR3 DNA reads TGTGCCAGCAGCCCGAAGGCGGGCGATCTAGCACACAATGAGCAGTTCTTC. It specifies CASSPKAGDLAHNEQFF.

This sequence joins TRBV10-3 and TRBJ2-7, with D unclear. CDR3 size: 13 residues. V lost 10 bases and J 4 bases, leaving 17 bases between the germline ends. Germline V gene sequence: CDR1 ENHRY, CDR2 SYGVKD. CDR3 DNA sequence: TGTGCCACCCCGGCCCCGGAACTTTACGAGCAGTACTTC. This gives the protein CATPAPELYEQYF.

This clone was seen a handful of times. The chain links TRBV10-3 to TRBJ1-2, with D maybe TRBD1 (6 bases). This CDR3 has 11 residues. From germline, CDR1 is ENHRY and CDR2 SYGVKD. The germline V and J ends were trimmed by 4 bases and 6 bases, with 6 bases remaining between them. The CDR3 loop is CAISAGDGYTF. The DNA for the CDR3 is TGTGCCATCAGTGCAGGGGATGGCTACACCTTC.

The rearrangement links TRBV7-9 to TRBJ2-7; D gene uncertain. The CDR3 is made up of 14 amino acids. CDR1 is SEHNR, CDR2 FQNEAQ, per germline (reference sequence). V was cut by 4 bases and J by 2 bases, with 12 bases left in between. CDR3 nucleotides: TGTGCCAGCAGCTCACTATCTTACACCTACGAGCAGTACTTC. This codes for CASSSLSYTYEQYF. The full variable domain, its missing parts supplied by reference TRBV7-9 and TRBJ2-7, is DTGVSQNPRHKITKRGQNVTFRCDPISEHNRLYWYRQTLGQGPEFLTYFQNEAQLEKSRLLSDRFSAERPKGSFSTLEIQRTEQGDSAMYLCASSSLSYTYEQYFGPGTRLTVT.

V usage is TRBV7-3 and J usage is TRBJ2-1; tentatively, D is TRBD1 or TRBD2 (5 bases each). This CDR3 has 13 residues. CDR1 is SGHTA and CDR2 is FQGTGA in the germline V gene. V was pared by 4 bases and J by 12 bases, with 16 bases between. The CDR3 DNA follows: TGTGCCAGCAGCTGGTACCGGGACCAGAGGCAGTTCTTC. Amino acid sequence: CASSWYRDQRQFF.

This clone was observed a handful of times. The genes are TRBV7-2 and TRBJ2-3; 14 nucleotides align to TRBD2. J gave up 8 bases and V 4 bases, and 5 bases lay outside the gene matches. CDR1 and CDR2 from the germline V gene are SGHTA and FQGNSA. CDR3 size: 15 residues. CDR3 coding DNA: TGTGCCAGCAGCTCGACAGGGACTAGCGGGAGTACGCAGTATTTT. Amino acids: CASSSTGTSGSTQYF.

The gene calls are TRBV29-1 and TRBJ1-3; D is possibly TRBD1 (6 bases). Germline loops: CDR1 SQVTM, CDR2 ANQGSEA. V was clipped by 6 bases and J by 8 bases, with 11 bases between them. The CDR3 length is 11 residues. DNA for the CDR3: TGCAGCGTGGACAGTTGGGACACCATATATTTT. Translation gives CSVDSWDTIYF.

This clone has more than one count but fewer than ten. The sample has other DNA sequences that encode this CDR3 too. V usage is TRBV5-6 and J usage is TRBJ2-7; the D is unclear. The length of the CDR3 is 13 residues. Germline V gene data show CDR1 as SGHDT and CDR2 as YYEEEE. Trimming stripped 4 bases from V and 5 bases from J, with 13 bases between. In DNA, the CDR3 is TGTGCCAGCAGCCGTCTAGATTCCCACGAGCAGTACTTC. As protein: CASSRLDSHEQYF.

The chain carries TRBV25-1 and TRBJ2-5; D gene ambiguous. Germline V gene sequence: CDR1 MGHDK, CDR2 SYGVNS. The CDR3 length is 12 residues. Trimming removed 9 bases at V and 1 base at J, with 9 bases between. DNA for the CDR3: TGTGCCAGTTCCACGGTCCAAGAGACCCAGTACTTC. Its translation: CASSTVQETQYF. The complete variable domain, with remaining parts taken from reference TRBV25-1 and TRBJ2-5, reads EADIYQTPRYLVIGTGKKITLECSQTMGHDKMYWYQQDPGMELHLIHYSYGVNSTEKGDLSSESTVSRIRTEHFPLTLESARPSHTSQYLCASSTVQETQYFGPGTRLLVL.

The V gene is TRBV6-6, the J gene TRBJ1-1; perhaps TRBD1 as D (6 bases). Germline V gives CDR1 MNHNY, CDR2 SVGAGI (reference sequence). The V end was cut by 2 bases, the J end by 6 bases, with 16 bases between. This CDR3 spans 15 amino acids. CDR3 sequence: CASSYGPYRQAEAFF. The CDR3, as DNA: TGTGCCAGCAGTTACGGGCCGTATCGACAGGCTGAAGCTTTCTTT.

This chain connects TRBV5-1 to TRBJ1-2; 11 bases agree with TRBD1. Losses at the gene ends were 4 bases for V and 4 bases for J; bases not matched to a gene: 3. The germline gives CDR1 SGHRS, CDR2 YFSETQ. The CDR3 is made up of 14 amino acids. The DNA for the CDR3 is TGCGCCAGCAGCGGAGGACAGGGGGCCTATGGCTACACCTTC. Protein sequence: CASSGGQGAYGYTF.

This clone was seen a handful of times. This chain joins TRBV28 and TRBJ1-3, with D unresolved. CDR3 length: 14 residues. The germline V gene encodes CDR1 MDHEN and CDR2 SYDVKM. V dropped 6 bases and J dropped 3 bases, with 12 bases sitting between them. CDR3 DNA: TGTGCCAGCAGATCCCGGAACAGTGGAAACACCATATATTTT. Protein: CASRSRNSGNTIYF. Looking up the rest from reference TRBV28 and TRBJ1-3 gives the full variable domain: DVKVTQSSRYLVKRTGEKVFLECVQDMDHENMFWYRQDPGLGLRLIYFSYDVKMKEKGDIPEGYSVSREKKERFSLILESASTNQTSMYLCASRSRNSGNTIYFGEGSWLTVV.

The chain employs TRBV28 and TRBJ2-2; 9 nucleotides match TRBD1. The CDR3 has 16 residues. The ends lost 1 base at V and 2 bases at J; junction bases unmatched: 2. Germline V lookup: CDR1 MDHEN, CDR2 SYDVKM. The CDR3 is CASSLSGQGNTGELFF. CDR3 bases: TGTGCCAGCAGTTTATCGGGACAGGGTAACACCGGGGAGCTGTTTTTT. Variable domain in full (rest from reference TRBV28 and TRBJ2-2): DVKVTQSSRYLVKRTGEKVFLECVQDMDHENMFWYRQDPGLGLRLIYFSYDVKMKEKGDIPEGYSVSREKKERFSLILESASTNQTSMYLCASSLSGQGNTGELFFGEGSRLTVL.

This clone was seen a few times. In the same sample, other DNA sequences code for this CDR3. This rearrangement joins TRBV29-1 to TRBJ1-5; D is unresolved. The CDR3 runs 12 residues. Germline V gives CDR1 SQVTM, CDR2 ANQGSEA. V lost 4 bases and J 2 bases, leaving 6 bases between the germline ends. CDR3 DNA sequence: TGCAGCGTTGTGGTGGGCAATCAGCCCCAGCATTTT. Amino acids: CSVVVGNQPQHF. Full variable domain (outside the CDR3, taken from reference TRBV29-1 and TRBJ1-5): SAVISQKPSRDICQRGTSLTIQCQVDSQVTMMFWYRQQPGQSLTLIATANQGSEATYESGFVIDKFPISRPNLTFSTLTVSNMSPEDSSIYLCSVVVGNQPQHFGDGTRLSIL.